This passage covers 15 T cell receptor beta chains from one sample sequenced in a study of blood T cells in healthy people across ages. Primed by a sample-barcoded 5' primer and a J-beta primer mix, a second PCR proceeded for about 7 to 11 cycles. Via MiXCR, TCRdb re-called the 5' RACE reads, giving one row per CDR3 protein. This table has around 700,000 distinct CDR3 sequences, 25% appearing once. These records were also assigned to another study, of T cells of mothers and their children.

Specimen: blood. Every receptor here comes from a boy between 10 and 17 years old in good health.

This clonotype was seen a handful of times. The chain recombines TRBV6-1 with TRBJ1-2; 9 bases line up with TRBD1. The CDR3 extends over 15 amino acids. Trimming took 8 bases from V and 3 from J; bases not matched to a gene: 10. In germline, CDR1 is MNHNS, CDR2 SASEGT. Here the CDR3 reads CASSSDRGKDYGYTF. CDR3 nucleotides: TGTGCCAGCTCTTCGGACAGGGGCAAGGACTATGGCTACACCTTC.

This clonotype occurred a few times. This chain links TRBV2 with TRBJ2-5; no definite D call. Germline V gene lookup returns CDR1 SNHLY and CDR2 FYNNEI. The CDR3 runs 14 residues. Trimming left V 2 bases short and J 5 bases short, with 12 bases between. For the CDR3, the DNA is TGTGCCAGCAGTGAACAGGCCGGAGATGAGACCCAGTACTTC. Amino acid sequence: CASSEQAGDETQYF.

V gene TRBV3-1 combines with J gene TRBJ2-2; a possible D gene is TRBD1 (7 bases). V dropped 5 bases and J dropped 4 bases, with 14 bases sitting between them. Germline assignment: CDR1 LGHDT and CDR2 YNNKEL (reference sequence). This CDR3 spans 15 amino acids. The CDR3 nucleotides are TGTGCCAGCAGCGTCAGGGGGGTGAGCACCGGGGAGCTGTTTTTT. It codes for CASSVRGVSTGELFF. The entire variable domain, with the rest obtained from reference TRBV3-1 and TRBJ2-2, is as follows: DTAVSQTPKYLVTQMGNDKSIKCEQNLGHDTMYWYKQDSKKFLKIMFSYNNKELIINETVPNRFSPKSPDKAHLNLHINSLELGDSAVYFCASSVRGVSTGELFFGEGSRLTVL.

V and J are TRBV4-3 and TRBJ1-4, with D possibly TRBD1 on 6 matching bases. Trimming pared 0 bases from V and 8 bases from J, leaving 10 bases between. The CDR3 loop spans 14 amino acids. Germline CDR1 is LGHNA and CDR2 is YSLEER. CDR3 residues: CASSQDTGPEKLFF. The CDR3 DNA reads as TGCGCCAGCAGCCAAGATACAGGGCCCGAAAAACTGTTTTTT.

V usage is TRBV7-9 and J usage is TRBJ2-5; possible D gene TRBD2, 5 bases. Trimming removed 6 bases at V and 0 bases at J, with 14 bases between. CDR3 length: 15 amino acids. CDR1 and CDR2 from the germline V gene are SEHNR and FQNEAQ (reference sequence). Here the CDR3 reads CASSKVSGYQETQYF. CDR3 DNA sequence: TGTGCCAGCAGTAAGGTATCGGGGTACCAAGAGACCCAGTACTTC. Using reference TRBV7-9 and TRBJ2-5 for the parts outside the CDR3, the full variable domain is DTGVSQNPRHKITKRGQNVTFRCDPISEHNRLYWYRQTLGQGPEFLTYFQNEAQLEKSRLLSDRFSAERPKGSFSTLEIQRTEQGDSAMYLCASSKVSGYQETQYFGPGTRLLVL.

This clonotype was detected only a few times. The CDR3 DNA sequence: TGCGCCAGCAGCCTCGGGAGCAACGTCCTGACTTTC. Protein sequence: CASSLGSNVLTF. This chain links TRBV5-1 with TRBJ2-6, with a tentative D call TRBD2 (6 bases). The V end was cut by 4 bases, the J end by 9 bases, with 8 bases between. The CDR3 is 12 amino acids. Germline V CDR1 and CDR2: SGHRS, YFSETQ.

This clonotype occurred a few times. This rearrangement joins TRBV12-3 or TRBV12-4 to TRBJ1-1; D is perhaps TRBD1 (5 bases). V was trimmed by 8 bases and J by 10 bases, leaving 23 bases between them. The CDR3 consists of 14 residues. The CDR3 nucleotides are TGTGCCAGCGGGACCGCCGGGGCTACCGGAGTAGCTTTCTTT. This encodes CASGTAGATGVAFF.

The chain is built from TRBV29-1 and TRBJ2-3; TRBD2 is a possible D gene (6 bases). The germline V gene has CDR1 SQVTM and CDR2 ANQGSEA. The germline V and J ends were trimmed by 6 bases and 2 bases, with 18 bases remaining between them. The CDR3 contains 15 residues. The CDR3 region is CSVPPRGVVTDTQYF. CDR3 DNA: TGCAGCGTCCCACCGCGGGGAGTTGTCACAGATACGCAGTATTTT.

The chain has TRBV20-1 and TRBJ2-5; D not resolved. The DNA matches TRBJ2-1 better at its end, which makes the J call doubtful. The CDR3 totals 11 residues. The V gene's germline CDR1 is DFQATT and CDR2 SNEGSKA (reference sequence). This CDR3 is CSARVLNEQFF. The CDR3 coding sequence is TGCAGTGCTAGAGTCCTTAATGAGCAGTTCTTC.

This chain's CDR3 is CASSLGGRGVGSYEQYF. CDR3 DNA: TGTGCCAGCAGCTTAGGGGGAAGGGGAGTCGGCAGTTACGAGCAGTACTTC. This sequence joins TRBV13 and TRBJ2-7; D assignment may be TRBD1 or TRBD2 (5 bases each). The germline V gene has CDR1 PRHDT and CDR2 FYEKMQ (reference sequence). This CDR3 has 17 residues. V dropped 0 bases and J dropped 4 bases, with 19 bases sitting between them.

V is TRBV6-1 and J is TRBJ2-7; tentative D call: TRBD2 (5 bases). Germline V gene data show CDR1 as MNHNS and CDR2 as SASEGT. This CDR3 is 14 amino acids long. The V and J ends lost 4 bases and 2 bases respectively, with 12 bases between them. The CDR3 region is CASSAPGVPYEQYF. In nucleotides, the CDR3 is TGTGCCAGCAGTGCGCCCGGGGTTCCCTACGAGCAGTACTTC.

Remarks on this clonotype: A read error may account for a junction end that differs from germline. The V gene is TRBV20-1, the J gene TRBJ1-3; D might be TRBD1 (5 bases). Germline V gene data show CDR1 as DFQATT and CDR2 as SNEGSKA (reference sequence). The CDR3 spans 15 residues. CDR3 protein: CSARDRGFSGSTIYF. DNA for the CDR3: TGCAGTGCTAGAGATAGGGGATTCTCTGGAAGCACCATATATTTT.

V usage is TRBV20-1 and J usage is TRBJ2-1; D is unresolved. From germline, CDR1 is DFQATT and CDR2 SNEGSKA (reference sequence). The CDR3 loop spans 11 amino acids. With 2 bases removed from V and 4 bases from J, the gap between germline ends came to 3 bases. The CDR3 DNA reads TGCAGTGCTAGAAAATACAATGAGCAGTTCTTC. Protein sequence: CSARKYNEQFF.

The gene calls are TRBV7-9 and TRBJ2-6; D remains ambiguous. Germline V CDR1 and CDR2: SEHNR, FQNEAQ (reference sequence). This CDR3 contains 16 residues. Trimming left V 6 bases short and J 1 base short, with 13 bases between. CDR3 sequence reads: CASRHFEHSGANVLTF. The CDR3 bases are TGTGCCAGCAGACACTTTGAGCATTCTGGGGCCAACGTCCTGACTTTC.

This clonotype was seen only once. The genes are TRBV27 and TRBJ1-4, with D possibly TRBD1 on 6 matching bases. Germline CDR1 reads MNHEY; CDR2 reads SMNVEV (reference sequence). The CDR3 length is 15 residues. V was pared by 6 bases and J by 8 bases, with 19 bases between. CDR3 sequence (DNA): TGTGCCAGCAGATTCGCCGGGACGCAGGGGGAAAAACTGTTTTTT. Its translation is CASRFAGTQGEKLFF.